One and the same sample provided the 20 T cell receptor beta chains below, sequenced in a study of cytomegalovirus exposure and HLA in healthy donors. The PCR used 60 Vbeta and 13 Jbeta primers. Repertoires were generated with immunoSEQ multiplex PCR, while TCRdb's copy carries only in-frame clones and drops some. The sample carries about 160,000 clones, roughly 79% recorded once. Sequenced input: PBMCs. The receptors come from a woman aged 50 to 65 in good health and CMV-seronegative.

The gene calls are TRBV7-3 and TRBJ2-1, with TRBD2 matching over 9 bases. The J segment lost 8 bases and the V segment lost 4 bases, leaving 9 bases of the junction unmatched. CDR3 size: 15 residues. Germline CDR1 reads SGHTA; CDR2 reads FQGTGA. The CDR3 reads CASSSYSGSAYEQFF. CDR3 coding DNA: TGTGCCAGCAGCTCTTATAGCGGGAGCGCATATGAGCAGTTCTTC.

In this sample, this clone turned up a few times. The CDR3, as DNA: TGCGCCAGCAGTGAAGTAGCGGGGAATGAGCAGTTCTTC. Translation gives CASSEVAGNEQFF. The rearrangement links TRBV10-1 to TRBJ2-1; 8 bases fit TRBD2. The germline V gene encodes CDR1 WNHNN and CDR2 SYGVQD (reference sequence). This CDR3 has 13 amino acids. Trimming cost V 3 bases and J 7 bases; bases outside gene matches: 2.

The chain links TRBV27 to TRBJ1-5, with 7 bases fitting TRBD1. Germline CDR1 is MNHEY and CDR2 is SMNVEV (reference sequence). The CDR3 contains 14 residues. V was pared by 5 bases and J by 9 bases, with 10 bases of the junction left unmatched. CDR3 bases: TGTGCCAGCAGTCCGCAAATCGCAGGGGGGCCCCAGCATTTT. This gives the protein CASSPQIAGGPQHF.

The CDR3 is CAISAPPRTGNPYEQYF. The CDR3 nucleotides are TGTGCCATCAGCGCCCCCCCCAGGACTGGGAATCCCTACGAGCAGTACTTC. J is TRBJ2-7 and V is TRBV10-3; D possibly corresponds to TRBD2 (5 bases). CDR1 is ENHRY, CDR2 SYGVKD, per germline. The V gene lost 6 bases and the J gene lost 2 bases, with 23 bases spanning the gap. CDR3 length: 17 amino acids.

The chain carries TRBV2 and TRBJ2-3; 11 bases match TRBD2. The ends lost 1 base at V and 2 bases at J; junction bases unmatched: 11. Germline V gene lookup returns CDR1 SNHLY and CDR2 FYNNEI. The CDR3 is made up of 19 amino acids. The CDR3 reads CASSEDRARLAGITDTQYF. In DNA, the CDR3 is TGTGCCAGCAGTGAAGACAGGGCCCGACTAGCGGGGATCACAGATACGCAGTATTTT.

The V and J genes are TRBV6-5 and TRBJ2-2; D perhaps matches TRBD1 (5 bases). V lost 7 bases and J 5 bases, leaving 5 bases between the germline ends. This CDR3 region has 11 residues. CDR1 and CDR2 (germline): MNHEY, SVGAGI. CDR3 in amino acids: CASKGTGELFF. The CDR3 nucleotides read TGTGCCAGCAAGGGGACCGGGGAGCTGTTTTTT.

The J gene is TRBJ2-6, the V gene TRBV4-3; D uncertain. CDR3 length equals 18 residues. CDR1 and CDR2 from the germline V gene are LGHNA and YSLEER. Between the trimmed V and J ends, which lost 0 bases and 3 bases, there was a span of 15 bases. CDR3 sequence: CASSQDPSGYSGANVLTF. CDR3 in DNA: TGCGCCAGCAGCCAAGATCCCTCTGGGTACAGTGGGGCCAACGTCCTGACTTTC.

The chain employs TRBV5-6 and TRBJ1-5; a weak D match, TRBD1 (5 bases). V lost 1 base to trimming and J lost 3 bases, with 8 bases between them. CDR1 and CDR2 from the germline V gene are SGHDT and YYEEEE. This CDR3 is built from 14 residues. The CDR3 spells CASSLQGFNQPQHF. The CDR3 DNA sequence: TGTGCCAGCAGCTTGCAGGGATTCAATCAGCCCCAGCATTTT.

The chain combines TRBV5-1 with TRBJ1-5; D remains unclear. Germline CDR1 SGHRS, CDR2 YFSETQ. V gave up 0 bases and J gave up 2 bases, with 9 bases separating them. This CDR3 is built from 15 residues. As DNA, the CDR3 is TGCGCCAGCAGCTTGGATCCTACGGGCAATCAGCCCCAGCATTTT. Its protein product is CASSLDPTGNQPQHF.

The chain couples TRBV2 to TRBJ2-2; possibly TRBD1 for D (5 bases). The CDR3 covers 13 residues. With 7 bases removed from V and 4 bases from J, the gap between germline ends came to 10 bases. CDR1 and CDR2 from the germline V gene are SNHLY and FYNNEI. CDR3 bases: TGTGCCAGCACTAAGCAGGGCACCGGGGAGCTGTTTTTT. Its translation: CASTKQGTGELFF.

The CDR3 is CAWLLSSYNSPLHF. CDR3 nucleotide sequence: TGTGCCTGGCTTCTTAGCTCCTATAATTCACCCCTCCACTTT. This rearrangement joins TRBV30 to TRBJ1-6, with unresolved D. Germline V gives CDR1 GTSNPN, CDR2 SVGIG (reference sequence). V lost 5 bases and J 0 bases, leaving 8 bases between the germline ends. The CDR3 spans 14 residues.

CDR3 in amino acids: CASSYVRGTDTQYF. CDR3 sequence (DNA): TGTGCCAGCAGTTATGTCCGAGGCACAGATACGCAGTATTTT. The V gene is TRBV6-5, the J gene TRBJ2-3; D gene uncertain. Germline V gives CDR1 MNHEY, CDR2 SVGAGI. V lost 3 bases, J lost 1 base, and 8 bases lay in between. This CDR3 has 14 residues.

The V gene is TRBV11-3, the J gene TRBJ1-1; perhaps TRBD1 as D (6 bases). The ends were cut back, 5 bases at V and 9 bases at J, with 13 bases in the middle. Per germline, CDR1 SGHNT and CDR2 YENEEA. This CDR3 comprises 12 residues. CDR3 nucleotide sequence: TGTGCCAGCAGCCTCCAACAGGGTAAAGCTTTCTTT. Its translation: CASSLQQGKAFF.

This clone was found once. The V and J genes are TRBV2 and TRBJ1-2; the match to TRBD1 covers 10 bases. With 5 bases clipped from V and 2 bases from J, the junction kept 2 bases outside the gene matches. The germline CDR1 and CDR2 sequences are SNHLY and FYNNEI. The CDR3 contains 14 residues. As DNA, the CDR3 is TGTGCCAGCAGTAAGGGACAGGGGAACTATGGCTACACCTTC. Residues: CASSKGQGNYGYTF.

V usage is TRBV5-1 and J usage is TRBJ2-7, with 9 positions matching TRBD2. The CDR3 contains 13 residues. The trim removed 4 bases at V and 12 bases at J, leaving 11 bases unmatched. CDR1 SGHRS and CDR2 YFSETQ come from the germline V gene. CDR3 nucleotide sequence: TGCGCCAGCAGCGGTCAGAGTAGCGGGAGTCCGTACTTC. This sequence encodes CASSGQSSGSPYF.

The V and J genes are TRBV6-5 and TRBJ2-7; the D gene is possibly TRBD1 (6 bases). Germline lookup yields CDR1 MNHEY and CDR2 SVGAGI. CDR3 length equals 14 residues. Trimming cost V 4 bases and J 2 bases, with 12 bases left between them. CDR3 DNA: TGTGCCAGCAGTTCCGGGGACACTACCTACGAGCAGTACTTC. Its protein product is CASSSGDTTYEQYF.

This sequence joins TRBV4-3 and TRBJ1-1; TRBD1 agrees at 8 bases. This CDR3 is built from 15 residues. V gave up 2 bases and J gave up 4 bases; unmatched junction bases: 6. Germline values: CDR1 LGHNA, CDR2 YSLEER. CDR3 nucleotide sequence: TGCGCCAGCAGCCAACGACAGGGGCTAGGCACTGAAGCTTTCTTT. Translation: CASSQRQGLGTEAFF.

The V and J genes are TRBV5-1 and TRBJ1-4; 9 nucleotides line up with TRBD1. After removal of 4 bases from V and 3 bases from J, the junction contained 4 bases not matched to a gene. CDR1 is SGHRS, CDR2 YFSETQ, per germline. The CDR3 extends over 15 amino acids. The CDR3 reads CASSSGTGPNEKLFF. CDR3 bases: TGCGCCAGCAGCAGTGGGACAGGGCCTAATGAAAAACTGTTTTTT.

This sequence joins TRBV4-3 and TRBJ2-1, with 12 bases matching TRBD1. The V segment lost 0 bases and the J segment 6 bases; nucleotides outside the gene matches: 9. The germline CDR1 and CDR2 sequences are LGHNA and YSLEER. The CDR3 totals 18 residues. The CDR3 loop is CASSQEVRWDRGLNEQFF. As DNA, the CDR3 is TGCGCCAGCAGCCAAGAGGTACGCTGGGACAGGGGGCTCAATGAGCAGTTCTTC.

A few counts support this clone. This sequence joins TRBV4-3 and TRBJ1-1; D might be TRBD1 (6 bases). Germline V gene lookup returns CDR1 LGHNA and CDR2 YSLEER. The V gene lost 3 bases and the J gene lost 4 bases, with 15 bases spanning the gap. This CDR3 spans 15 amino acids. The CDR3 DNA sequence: TGCGCCAGCAGCCAGAGTCTGGGGGCCAGCACTGAAGCTTTCTTT. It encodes CASSQSLGASTEAFF.